The present entry profiles one T cell receptor beta chain with its context. This entry comes from a study of blood T cell repertoires in COVID-19. The wider study: The analysed material was cDNA or gDNA that came from T cells, B-cell-depleted T cells, or PBMCs.

Germline CDR1 is SGHTA and CDR2 is FQGNSA. CDR3 length: 17 amino acids. V was pared by 0 bases and J by 3 bases, with 6 bases of the junction left unmatched. Clones were sequenced by immunoSEQ multiplex PCR, and TCRdb holds only the in-frame ones, with some missing. This table has around 200,000 clones, 75% to 90% appearing once. The sample was peripheral blood. The V and J genes are TRBV7-2 and TRBJ1-5, with 9 nucleotides matching TRBD1. The TCR comes from a man aged 35 to 55 with acute or convalescent COVID-19. In DNA form, the CDR3 reads TGTGCCAGCAGCTTAGCCCTGACAGGGGGGACCAATCAGCCCCAGCATTTT. This sequence encodes CASSLALTGGTNQPQHF.